Below are 2 T cell receptor beta chains sequenced from a single sample in a study of T cell repertoires in cytomegalovirus infection. These receptors are not linked to any known antigen. Each CDR3 protein is one row after TCRdb ran MiXCR on the reads. Among about 85,000 distinct CDR3 sequences, roughly half were seen once, and the ten largest hold approximately 95%. The sample was CD8+ T cells from cultured PBMCs, taken from culture after CMV antigen stimulation. The receptors derive from a human donor in good health (CMV status not recorded). Some clones in this sample may be carry-over from other donors' samples.

This clonotype occurred a few times. CDR3 nucleotides: TGTGCCAGCAGTCAAATTAGGGACACTGAAGCTTTCTTT. Protein product: CASSQIRDTEAFF. The chain couples TRBV7-9 to TRBJ1-1, with D unresolved. Trimming cost V 6 bases and J 3 bases, with 11 bases left between them. This CDR3 has 13 amino acids. Germline CDR1 and CDR2: SEHNR and FQNEAQ (reference sequence).

The sample holds a few counts of this clonotype. The gene calls are TRBV11-2 and TRBJ2-7; 8 bases agree with TRBD1. V lost 5 bases, J lost 0 bases, and 6 bases stayed unmatched. The CDR3 is 15 amino acids. Looked up from germline, CDR1 is SGHAT and CDR2 is FQNNGV. The CDR3 loop is CASSRTGTGSYEQYF. For the CDR3, the DNA is TGTGCCAGCAGCCGTACCGGGACAGGCTCCTACGAGCAGTACTTC. The entire variable domain, with the rest obtained from reference TRBV11-2 and TRBJ2-7, is as follows: EAGVAQSPRYKIIEKRQSVAFWCNPISGHATLYWYQQILGQGPKLLIQFQNNGVVDDSQLPKDRFSAERLKGVDSTLKIQPAKLEDSAVYLCASSRTGTGSYEQYFGPGTRLTVT.